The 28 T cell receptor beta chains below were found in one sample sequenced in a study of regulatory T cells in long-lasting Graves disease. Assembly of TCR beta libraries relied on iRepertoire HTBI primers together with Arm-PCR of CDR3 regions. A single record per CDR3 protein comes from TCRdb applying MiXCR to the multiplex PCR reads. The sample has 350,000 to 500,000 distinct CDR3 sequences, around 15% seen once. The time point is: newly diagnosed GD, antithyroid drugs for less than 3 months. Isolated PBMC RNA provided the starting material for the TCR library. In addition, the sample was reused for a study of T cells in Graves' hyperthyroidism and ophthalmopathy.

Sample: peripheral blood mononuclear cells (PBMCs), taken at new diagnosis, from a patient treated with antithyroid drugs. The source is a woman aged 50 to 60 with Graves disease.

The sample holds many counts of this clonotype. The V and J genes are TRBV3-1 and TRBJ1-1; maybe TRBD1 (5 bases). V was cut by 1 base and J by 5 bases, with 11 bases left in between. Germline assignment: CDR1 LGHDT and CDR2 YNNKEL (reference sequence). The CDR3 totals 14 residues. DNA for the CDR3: TGTGCCAGCAGCCAAGTAGCCTCAGGGACTGAAGCTTTCTTT. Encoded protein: CASSQVASGTEAFF.

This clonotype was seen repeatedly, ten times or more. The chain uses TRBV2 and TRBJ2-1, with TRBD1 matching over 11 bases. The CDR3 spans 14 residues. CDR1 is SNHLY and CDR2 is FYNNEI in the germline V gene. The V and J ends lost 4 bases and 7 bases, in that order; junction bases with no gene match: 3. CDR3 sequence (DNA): TGTGCCAGCAGTGGGGACAGGGGGTGGAATGAGCAGTTCTTC. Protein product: CASSGDRGWNEQFF.

CDR3: CSAKSGEPLNTGELFF. In DNA, the CDR3 is TGCAGTGCTAAGTCGGGCGAACCTTTAAACACCGGGGAGCTGTTTTTT. This sequence joins TRBV20-1 and TRBJ2-2; D not resolved. V was cut by 4 bases and J by 2 bases, with 17 bases left in between. Germline loops: CDR1 DFQATT, CDR2 SNEGSKA (reference sequence). This CDR3 is 16 amino acids long.

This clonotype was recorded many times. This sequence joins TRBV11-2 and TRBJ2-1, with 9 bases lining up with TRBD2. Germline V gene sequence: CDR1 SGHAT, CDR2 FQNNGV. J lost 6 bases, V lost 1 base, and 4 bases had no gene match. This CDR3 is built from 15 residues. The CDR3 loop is CASSLARTSANEQFF. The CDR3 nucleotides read TGTGCCAGCAGCTTAGCCCGGACTAGCGCCAATGAGCAGTTCTTC. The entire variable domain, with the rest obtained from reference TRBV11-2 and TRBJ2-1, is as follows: EAGVAQSPRYKIIEKRQSVAFWCNPISGHATLYWYQQILGQGPKLLIQFQNNGVVDDSQLPKDRFSAERLKGVDSTLKIQPAKLEDSAVYLCASSLARTSANEQFFGPGTRLTVL.

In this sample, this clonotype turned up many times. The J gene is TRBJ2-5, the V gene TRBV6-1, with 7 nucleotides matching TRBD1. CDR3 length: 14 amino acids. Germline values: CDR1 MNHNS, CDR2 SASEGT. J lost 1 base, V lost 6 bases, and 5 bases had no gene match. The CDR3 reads CASSPWDSQETQYF. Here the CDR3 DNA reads TGTGCCAGCAGCCCCTGGGACAGCCAAGAGACCCAGTACTTC.

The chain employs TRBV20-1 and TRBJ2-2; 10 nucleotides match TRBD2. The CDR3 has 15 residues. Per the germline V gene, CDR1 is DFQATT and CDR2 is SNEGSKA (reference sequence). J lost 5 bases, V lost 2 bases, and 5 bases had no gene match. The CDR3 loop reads CSARPSGRRTGELFF. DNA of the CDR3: TGCAGTGCTAGACCTAGCGGGAGACGAACCGGGGAGCTGTTTTTT.

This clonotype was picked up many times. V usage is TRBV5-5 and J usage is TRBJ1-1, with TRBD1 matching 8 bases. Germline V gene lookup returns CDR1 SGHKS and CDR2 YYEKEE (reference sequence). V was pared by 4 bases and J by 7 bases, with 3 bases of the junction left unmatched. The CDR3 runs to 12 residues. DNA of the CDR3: TGTGCCAGCAGCCGGACAGGGCTTGAAGCTTTCTTT. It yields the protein CASSRTGLEAFF.

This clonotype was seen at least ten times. DNA of the CDR3: TGCGCCAGCAGCTTGGCCGGGACTCCCTATAATTCACCCCTCCACTTT. This translates into CASSLAGTPYNSPLHF. The chain links TRBV5-1 to TRBJ1-6; maybe TRBD1 (5 bases). Between the trimmed V and J ends, which lost 0 bases and 2 bases, there was a span of 9 bases. The CDR3 is 16 residues long. CDR1 SGHRS and CDR2 YFSETQ come from the germline V gene.

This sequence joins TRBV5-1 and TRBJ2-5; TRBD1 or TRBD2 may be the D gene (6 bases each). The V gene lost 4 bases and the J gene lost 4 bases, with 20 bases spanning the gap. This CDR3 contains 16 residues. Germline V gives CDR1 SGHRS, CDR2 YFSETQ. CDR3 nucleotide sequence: TGCGCCAGCAGCACAGGTCCCGAGGGGGGTGGAGAGACCCAGTACTTC. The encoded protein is CASSTGPEGGGETQYF. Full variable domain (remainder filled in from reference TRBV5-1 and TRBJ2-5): KAGVTQTPRYLIKTRGQQVTLSCSPISGHRSVSWYQQTPGQGLQFLFEYFSETQRNKGNFPGRFSGRQFSNSRSEMNVSTLELGDSALYLCASSTGPEGGGETQYFGPGTRLLVL.

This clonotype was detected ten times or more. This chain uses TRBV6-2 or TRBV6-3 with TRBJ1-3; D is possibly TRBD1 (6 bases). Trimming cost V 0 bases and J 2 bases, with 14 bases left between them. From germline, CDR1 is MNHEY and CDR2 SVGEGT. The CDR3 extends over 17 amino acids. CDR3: CASSYSSGTSPGNTIYF. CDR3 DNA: TGTGCCAGCAGTTACTCAAGCGGGACAAGTCCTGGAAACACCATATATTTT.

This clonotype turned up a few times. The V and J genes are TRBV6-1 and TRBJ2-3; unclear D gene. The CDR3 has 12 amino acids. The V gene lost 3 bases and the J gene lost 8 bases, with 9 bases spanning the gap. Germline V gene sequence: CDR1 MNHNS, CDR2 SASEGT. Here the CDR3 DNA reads TGTGCCAGCAGTGAGACTCCAGGTACGCAGTATTTT. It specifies CASSETPGTQYF.

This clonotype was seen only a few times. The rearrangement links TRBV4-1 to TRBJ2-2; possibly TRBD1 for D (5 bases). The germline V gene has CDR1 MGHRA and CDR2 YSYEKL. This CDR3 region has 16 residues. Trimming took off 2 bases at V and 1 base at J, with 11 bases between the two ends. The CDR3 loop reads CASSQLTGQNTGELFF. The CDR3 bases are TGCGCCAGCAGCCAACTAACCGGACAGAACACCGGGGAGCTGTTTTTT.

CDR3 residues: CASSIGTGNQPQHF. CDR3 coding DNA: TGTGCCAGTAGTATAGGGACTGGTAATCAGCCCCAGCATTTT. This chain uses TRBV19 with TRBJ1-5; D gene uncertain. V was trimmed by 1 base and J by 4 bases, leaving 8 bases between them. CDR3 length: 14 amino acids. Germline-derived CDR1 and CDR2 are LNHDA and SQIVND (reference sequence).

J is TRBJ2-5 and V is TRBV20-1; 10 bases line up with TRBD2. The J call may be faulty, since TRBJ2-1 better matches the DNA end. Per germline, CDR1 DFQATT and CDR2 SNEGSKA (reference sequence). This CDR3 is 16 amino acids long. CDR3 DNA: TGCAGTGCTAGAAAAGCGGGAGGGTTAGAGGGTCTTGAGCAGTTCTTC. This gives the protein CSARKAGGLEGLEQFF.

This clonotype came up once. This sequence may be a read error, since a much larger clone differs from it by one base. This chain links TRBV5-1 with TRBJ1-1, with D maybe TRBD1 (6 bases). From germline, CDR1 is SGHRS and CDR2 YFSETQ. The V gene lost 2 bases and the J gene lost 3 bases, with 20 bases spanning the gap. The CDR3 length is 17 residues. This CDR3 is CASSFEMGAGLDTEAFF. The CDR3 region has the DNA TGCGCCAGCAGCTTCGAGATGGGGGCAGGTTTGGACACTGAAGCTTTCTTT.

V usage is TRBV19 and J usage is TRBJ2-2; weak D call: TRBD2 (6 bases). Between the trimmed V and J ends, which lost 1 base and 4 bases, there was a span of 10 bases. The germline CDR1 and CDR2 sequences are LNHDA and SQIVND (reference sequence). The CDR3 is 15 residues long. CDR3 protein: CASSIGGEVTGELFF. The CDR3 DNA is TGTGCCAGTAGTATAGGAGGGGAGGTCACCGGGGAGCTGTTTTTT.

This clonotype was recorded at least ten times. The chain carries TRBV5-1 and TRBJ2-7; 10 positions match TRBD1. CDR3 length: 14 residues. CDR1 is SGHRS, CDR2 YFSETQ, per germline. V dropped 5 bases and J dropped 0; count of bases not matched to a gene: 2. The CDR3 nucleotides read TGCGCCAGCAGGACAGGGGGCTCCTCCTACGAGCAGTACTTC. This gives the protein CASRTGGSSYEQYF.

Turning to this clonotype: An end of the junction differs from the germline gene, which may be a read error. The CDR3 is CASGLVLRGALNYGYTF. The CDR3 coding sequence is TGTGCTAGCGGTTTGGTACTTCGGGGGGCGCTTAACTATGGCTACACCTTC. The genes are TRBV12-5 and TRBJ1-2, with D perhaps matching TRBD1 (6 bases). Germline V lookup: CDR1 LGHNT, CDR2 FRNRAP. The CDR3 spans 17 residues. The entire variable domain, with the rest obtained from reference TRBV12-5 and TRBJ1-2, is as follows: DARVTQTPRHKVTEMGQEVTMRCQPILGHNTVFWYRQTMMQGLELLAYFRNRAPLDDSGMPKDRFSAEMPDATLATLKIQPSEPRDSAVYFCASGLVLRGALNYGYTFGSGTRLTVV.

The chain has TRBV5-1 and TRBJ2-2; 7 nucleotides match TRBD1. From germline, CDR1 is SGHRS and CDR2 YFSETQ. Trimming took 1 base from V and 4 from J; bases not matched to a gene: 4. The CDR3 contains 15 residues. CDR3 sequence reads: CASSLLGGSTGELFF. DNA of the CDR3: TGCGCCAGCAGCTTGCTAGGGGGCAGCACCGGGGAGCTGTTTTTT.

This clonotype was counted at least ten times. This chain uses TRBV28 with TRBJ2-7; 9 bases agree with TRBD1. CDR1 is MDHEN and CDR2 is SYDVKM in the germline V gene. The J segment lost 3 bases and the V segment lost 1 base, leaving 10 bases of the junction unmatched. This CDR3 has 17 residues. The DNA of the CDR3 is TGTGCCAGCAGTTTATTCCCCCGACAGGGGGGAGGCTACGAGCAGTACTTC. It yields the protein CASSLFPRQGGGYEQYF.

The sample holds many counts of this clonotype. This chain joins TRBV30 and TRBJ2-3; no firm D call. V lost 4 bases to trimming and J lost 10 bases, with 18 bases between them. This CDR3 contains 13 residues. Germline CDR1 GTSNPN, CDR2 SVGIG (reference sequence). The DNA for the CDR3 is TGTGCCTGGAAAGCACCCACTCATGGCGCGCAGTATTTT. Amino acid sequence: CAWKAPTHGAQYF.

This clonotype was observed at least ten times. CDR3 DNA sequence: TGTGCCAGCACCCCTTTGGTAGCGGGAGGGAGAACCGGGGAGCTGTTTTTT. Encoded protein: CASTPLVAGGRTGELFF. The rearrangement uses TRBV12-3 or TRBV12-4 and TRBJ2-2; 11 bases line up with TRBD2. This CDR3 spans 17 amino acids. Trimming removed 7 bases from V and 5 bases from J; junction bases left unmatched: 12.

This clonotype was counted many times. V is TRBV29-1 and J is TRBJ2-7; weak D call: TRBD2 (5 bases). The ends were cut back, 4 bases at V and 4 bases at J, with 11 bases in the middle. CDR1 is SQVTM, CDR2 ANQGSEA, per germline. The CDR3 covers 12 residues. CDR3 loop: CSVGELFYEQYF. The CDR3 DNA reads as TGCAGCGTTGGGGAGCTGTTTTACGAGCAGTACTTC.

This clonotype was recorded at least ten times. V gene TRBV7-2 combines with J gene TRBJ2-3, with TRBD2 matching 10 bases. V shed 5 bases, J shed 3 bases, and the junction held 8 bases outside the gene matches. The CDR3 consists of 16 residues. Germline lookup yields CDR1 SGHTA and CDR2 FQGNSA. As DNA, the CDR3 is TGTGCCAGCAGCCTGACATCTAGCGGGAGAACAGATACGCAGTATTTT. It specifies CASSLTSSGRTDTQYF.

The CDR3 DNA sequence: TGTGCCAGCAGCCGATTGTTAGCAGATACGCAGTATTTT. Its translation is CASSRLLADTQYF. This chain links TRBV6-1 with TRBJ2-3; D gene ambiguous. V shed 6 bases and J shed 4 bases, with 11 bases lying between them. Germline V gene data show CDR1 as MNHNS and CDR2 as SASEGT. The CDR3 extends over 13 amino acids.

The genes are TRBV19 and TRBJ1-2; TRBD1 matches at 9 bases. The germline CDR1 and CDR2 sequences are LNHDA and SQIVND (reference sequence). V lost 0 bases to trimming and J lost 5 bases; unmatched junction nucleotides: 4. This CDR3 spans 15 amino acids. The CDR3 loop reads CASSIDPGQGYGYTF. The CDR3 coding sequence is TGTGCCAGTAGTATAGATCCGGGACAGGGATATGGCTACACCTTC.

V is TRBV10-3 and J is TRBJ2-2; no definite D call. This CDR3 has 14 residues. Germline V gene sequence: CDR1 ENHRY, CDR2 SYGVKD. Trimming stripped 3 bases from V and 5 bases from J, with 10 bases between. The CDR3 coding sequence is TGTGCCATCAGTGATAGCTATGGTACCGGGGAGCTGTTTTTT. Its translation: CAISDSYGTGELFF.

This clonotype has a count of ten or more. CDR3 bases: TGTGCCAGCAGCGTAGATGCGGGAATCTCCTACGAGCAGTACTTC. Its protein is CASSVDAGISYEQYF. This sequence joins TRBV9 and TRBJ2-7, with D possibly being TRBD2 (6 bases). The CDR3 sequence is 15 residues long. Trimming shortened V by 0 bases and J by 0 bases, and 10 bases separated the two germline ends. CDR1 and CDR2 (germline): SGDLS, YYNGEE.